The source of this TCR beta chain is a study of identical twins. Germline values: CDR1 SGHAT, CDR2 FQNNGV. V was pared by 1 base and J by 4 bases, with 6 bases of the junction left unmatched. CDR3 length: 15 amino acids. This clonotype has a count of ten or more. Its antigen is not known. Overall study results and limits: Within twin pairs, the out-of-frame alpha sequences they shared showed excess low generation probability.

A template switching step contributed a universal primer site, while unique molecular identifiers were present in the cDNA. A single record per CDR3 protein comes from TCRdb applying MiXCR to the 5' RACE reads. Seen here are fewer than 250,000 distinct CDR3 sequences, about 7% observed once, and the top ten hold 3.6%. The data were also submitted as part of a second study, on yellow fever vaccine responses in identical twins.

The sequence derives from a woman between 18 and 29 years old in good health. This rearrangement joins TRBV11-2 to TRBJ2-5; TRBD2 aligns across 7 bases. The sample taken for sequencing was memory (CD45RO+) T cells sorted from blood. The CDR3 DNA sequence: TGTGCCAGCAGCTTAGGGGAGGGGAGGCGAGAGACCCAGTACTTC. It specifies CASSLGEGRRETQYF.